This TCR beta chain was sequenced for a study of stem cell transplantation in POMP-related autoinflammatory disease. Study as a whole: Pre-transplant patients had naive-skewed CD4+ T cells and few CD8+ T cells.

With 4 bases clipped from V and 4 bases from J, the junction kept 3 bases outside the gene matches. CDR3 length: 15 residues. Germline CDR1 is MRHNA and CDR2 is SNTAGT. Data came from immunoSEQ multiplex PCR; TCRdb stores just in-frame clones and leaves some out. The sample consists of 68,000 or so clones, roughly 93% of them appearing once. Study results and caveats: In patients with PRAID, every analyzed T-cell subset tended to show lower diversity and higher clonality.

In regard to this clone: The antigen is not known.

V usage is TRBV6-4 and J usage is TRBJ2-1; 11 bases are shared with TRBD2. The specimen was CD4+ T cells from PBMCs, collected after stem cell transplantation. The TCR originated in a human patient with POMP-related autoinflammation and immune dysregulation (PRAID). Some T cells may be provided by the graft donor. Here the CDR3 DNA reads TGTGCCAGCAGTGCCTCTAGCGGGAGGTACAATGAGCAGTTCTTC. Residues: CASSASSGRYNEQFF.